The rows below give T cell receptor beta chains drawn from one sample of a study of CD8 T cells in ankylosing spondylitis. Each CDR3 protein is one row after TCRdb ran MiXCR on the 5' RACE reads. Of roughly 490,000 distinct CDR3 sequences listed, roughly 5% are singletons. Sample: blood, either unsorted or a sorted T cell fraction (not recorded which). These receptor sequences come from a male donor with ankylosing spondylitis. The CDR3 runs from the conserved cysteine through the conserved F or W. A D gene is named only where the DNA matches it firmly. Size is omitted from some rows. Given values are once, few, many or a class for expanded clones.

v_gene,d_gene,j_gene,abundance,CDR3aa,CDR3nt
TRBV7-2,TRBD2,TRBJ2-1,many,CASSLSTGLLQFF,TGTGCCAGCAGCTTATCGACGGGACTACTCCAGTTCTTC
TRBV28,-,TRBJ1-4,many,CASSPPGATNEKLFF,TGTGCCAGCAGTCCTCCAGGGGCAACTAATGAAAAACTGTTTTTT
TRBV28,-,TRBJ2-7,few,CASSLALNEQYF,TGTGCCAGCAGTCTCGCCCTGAACGAGCAGTACTTC
TRBV20-1,-,TRBJ2-1,-,CSAPTVALYNEQFF,TGCAGTGCCCCCACGGTAGCCCTCTACAATGAGCAGTTCTTC
TRBV18,TRBD1,TRBJ2-3,many,CASSPGQGGTDTQYF,TGTGCCAGCTCCCCTGGACAGGGTGGGACAGATACGCAGTATTTT
TRBV24-1,-,TRBJ1-4,many,CATSATKKLFF,TGTGCCACCAGTGCGACAAAAAAACTGTTTTTT
TRBV25-1,-,TRBJ2-1,-,CASSPIPSSYNEQFF,TGTGCCAGCAGCCCGATTCCGAGCTCCTACAATGAGCAGTTCTTC
TRBV6-5,-,TRBJ1-2,-,CASSYWAGRELYGYTF,TGTGCCAGCAGTTACTGGGCCGGCAGGGAATTATATGGCTACACCTTC
TRBV7-2,TRBD2,TRBJ2-3,many,CASSLVAGGNTQYF,TGTGCCAGCAGCTTAGTAGCGGGGGGGAATACGCAGTATTTT
TRBV7-7,TRBD1,TRBJ2-5,-,CASSWGQGAGETQYF,TGTGCTAGCAGCTGGGGACAGGGGGCAGGGGAGACCCAGTACTTC
TRBV3-1,-,TRBJ2-5,many,CASSRPRLPQETQYF,TGTGCCAGCAGCCGGCCACGGCTGCCACAAGAGACCCAGTACTTC
TRBV7-9,-,TRBJ2-7,many,CASSSSDLTGDYEQYF,TGTGCCAGCAGCTCATCCGACCTGACAGGAGACTACGAGCAGTACTTC
TRBV4-1,TRBD1,TRBJ1-2,many,CASSQGGRGRRNDGYTF,TGCGCCAGCAGCCAGGGAGGCAGGGGGCGCCGAAATGATGGCTACACCTTC
TRBV4-3,TRBD1,TRBJ2-3,few,CASSPATGSRADTQYF,TGCGCCAGCAGCCCCGCGACAGGGAGTAGGGCAGATACGCAGTATTTT
TRBV10-3,-,TRBJ2-3,many,CAIRTLGADTQYF,TGTGCCATCAGGACTCTCGGGGCAGATACGCAGTATTTT
TRBV15,TRBD1,TRBJ1-4,many,CATSSQGAGEKLFF,TGTGCCACCAGCAGCCAGGGGGCTGGTGAAAAACTGTTTTTT
TRBV20-1,-,TRBJ1-1,many,CSARFGRNTEAFF,TGCAGTGCTAGGTTTGGGAGAAACACTGAAGCTTTCTTT
TRBV11-2,-,TRBJ2-1,-,CASSLRPRSSYNEQFF,TGTGCCAGCAGCCTGCGGCCACGTAGCTCCTACAATGAGCAGTTCTTC
TRBV7-8,-,TRBJ1-4,many,CASSPRSAQDNEKLFF,TGTGCCAGCAGCCCAAGATCGGCGCAAGATAATGAAAAACTGTTTTTT
TRBV7-3,TRBD2,TRBJ2-2,-,CASSLTPYTSGGLNTGELFF,TGTGCCAGCAGCTTAACACCCTACACTAGCGGGGGGCTGAACACCGGGGAGCTGTTTTTT
TRBV7-6,-,TRBJ2-3,few,CASSVGLRQFTDTQYF,TGTGCCAGCAGCGTCGGACTTCGCCAATTCACAGATACGCAGTATTTT
TRBV7-9,TRBD2,TRBJ2-1,many,CASTLRGYGVNEQFF,TGTGCCAGCACCTTGCGGGGGTACGGGGTCAATGAGCAGTTCTTC
TRBV7-8,-,TRBJ1-5,many,CASSLGWALANQPQHF,TGTGCCAGCAGCTTAGGGTGGGCACTGGCGAATCAGCCCCAGCATTTT
TRBV12-3/TRBV12-4,-,TRBJ2-2,many,CASSPLGLTGELFF,TGTGCCAGCAGTCCCCTGGGCCTAACCGGGGAGCTGTTTTTT
TRBV7-2,-,TRBJ1-2,many,CASSPRGKPYGYTF,TGTGCCAGCAGCCCCAGAGGGAAACCCTATGGCTACACCTTC
TRBV27,TRBD2,TRBJ2-3,many,CASSLRLAGGSDTQYF,TGTGCCAGCAGTTTAAGACTAGCGGGAGGTTCAGATACGCAGTATTTT
TRBV28,-,TRBJ1-6,many,CASSSRRDGWGSPLHF,TGTGCCAGCAGTTCCCGTCGGGACGGGTGGGGTTCACCCCTCCACTTT
TRBV3-1,TRBD1,TRBJ1-1,-,CASSLWDRRNTEAFF,TGTGCCAGCAGTCTTTGGGACAGGAGGAACACTGAAGCTTTCTTT
TRBV6-2/TRBV6-3,TRBD1,TRBJ2-2,-,CASRERQGANTGELFF,TGTGCCAGCAGGGAACGACAGGGGGCGAACACCGGGGAGCTGTTTTTT
TRBV5-1,-,TRBJ2-7,few,CASSQMDGYSYEQYF,TGCGCCAGCAGCCAAATGGACGGTTACTCCTACGAGCAGTACTTC
TRBV11-1,-,TRBJ2-1,-,CASSLASWAPRGSNEQFF,TGTGCCAGCAGCTTAGCATCCTGGGCCCCCCGGGGCTCTAATGAGCAGTTCTTC
TRBV4-3,-,TRBJ1-1,many,CASSQGVEDQAFF,TGCGCCAGCAGCCAGGGGGTTGAGGACCAAGCTTTCTTT
TRBV12-3/TRBV12-4,-,TRBJ1-1,many,CASSLGHASEAFF,TGTGCCAGCAGTCTGGGACATGCCAGTGAAGCTTTCTTT
TRBV11-1,-,TRBJ2-6,many,CASSFGLYPSSGANVLTF,TGTGCCAGCAGTTTCGGACTGTACCCTTCCTCTGGGGCCAACGTCCTGACTTTC
TRBV10-3,-,TRBJ1-2,many,CAIRPAWGSSYGYTF,TGTGCCATCAGGCCTGCATGGGGGTCGAGCTATGGCTACACCTTC
TRBV20-1,TRBD1,TRBJ2-5,many,CSAYDRAETQYF,TGCAGTGCTTATGACAGGGCAGAGACCCAGTACTTC
TRBV7-8,TRBD1,TRBJ2-1,many,CASSLRQGFVNEQFF,TGTGCCAGCAGCTTACGACAGGGGTTTGTCAATGAGCAGTTCTTC
TRBV6-5,-,TRBJ1-2,many,CASSSAPLSYGYTF,TGTGCCAGCAGTTCGGCCCCCCTAAGCTATGGCTACACCTTC
TRBV5-1,-,TRBJ2-1,many,CASSLVVLPYNEQFF,TGCGCCAGCAGCTTGGTTGTCCTGCCTTACAATGAGCAGTTCTTC
TRBV7-2,-,TRBJ1-2,many,CASSLVPPGDYGYTF,TGTGCCAGCAGCTTAGTGCCCCCTGGAGACTATGGCTACACCTTC
TRBV20-1,TRBD1,TRBJ1-1,many,CSASRDRGATEAFF,TGCAGTGCTAGTCGGGACAGGGGCGCCACTGAAGCTTTCTTT
TRBV4-3,TRBD2,TRBJ2-5,few,CASSQGGLAEPAGETQYF,TGCGCCAGCAGCCAAGGGGGACTAGCAGAACCAGCGGGGGAGACCCAGTACTTC
TRBV12-3/TRBV12-4,-,TRBJ1-5,many,CASSSGDGNQPQHF,TGTGCCAGCAGCTCAGGGGACGGCAATCAGCCCCAGCATTTT
TRBV18,-,TRBJ2-7,few,CASSPPQRSSYEQYF,TGTGCCAGCTCACCACCCCAGAGAAGCTCCTACGAGCAGTACTTC
TRBV4-3,-,TRBJ1-2,many,CASSQDMAYGYTF,TGCGCCAGCAGCCAAGATATGGCTTATGGCTACACCTTC
TRBV7-2,TRBD2,TRBJ2-7,many,CASSLSGRFYEQYF,TGTGCCAGCAGCCTTAGCGGGAGGTTCTACGAGCAGTACTTC
TRBV5-5,-,TRBJ2-1,few,CASRPDIYSYNEQFF,TGTGCCAGCAGACCAGACATATACTCCTACAATGAGCAGTTCTTC
TRBV20-1,TRBD1,TRBJ2-1,many,CSAQDRGLSYNEQFF,TGCAGTGCTCAAGACAGGGGGCTTTCCTACAATGAGCAGTTCTTC
TRBV5-1,TRBD2,TRBJ2-1,many,CASSLGLANGVDEQFF,TGCGCCAGCAGCTTGGGACTAGCAAATGGGGTCGATGAGCAGTTCTTC
TRBV19,-,TRBJ2-5,-,CASSIHGEYQETQYF,TGTGCCAGTAGTATTCATGGAGAGTACCAAGAGACCCAGTACTTC
TRBV12-3/TRBV12-4,-,TRBJ2-1,many,CASTLGRHSYNEQFF,TGTGCCAGCACCCTGGGACGACACTCCTACAATGAGCAGTTCTTC
TRBV3-1,-,TRBJ2-1,-,CASSRTNNEQFF,TGTGCCAGCAGCCGGACTAACAATGAGCAGTTCTTC
TRBV2,-,TRBJ2-7,few,CASKVTSTRSYEQYF,TGTGCCAGCAAGGTGACATCGACTCGCTCCTACGAGCAGTACTTC